The source of this TCR beta chain is a study of identical twins. The study, taken as a whole, reports: Out-of-frame alpha sequences common to twins exhibited a surplus of low generation probability. Conclusions were drawn cross-sectionally by statistical analysis, without following the same donors.

After template switching added a universal primer site, the resulting cDNA carried unique molecular identifiers. TCRdb reanalysed the 5' RACE reads using MiXCR and keeps one entry per CDR3 protein. Counted here are about 530,000 distinct CDR3 sequences, about 15% occurring once; the ten biggest clones make up roughly 0.4%. In regard to this clonotype: No antigen is known for it.

V lost 6 bases to trimming and J lost 7 bases; unmatched junction nucleotides: 9. The CDR3 sequence is 13 residues long. Germline loops: CDR1 SQVTM, CDR2 ANQGSEA. These data also featured in a second study, about yellow fever vaccine responses in identical twins.

This sequence was found in a woman aged 18-30 years in good health. The chain employs TRBV29-1 and TRBJ2-7; 10 bases align to TRBD2. Sequences were obtained from CD4+ T cells sorted from blood. The CDR3 is CSVEREGLGEQYF. CDR3 DNA: TGCAGCGTCGAGCGGGAGGGCCTTGGGGAGCAGTACTTC.